This TCR beta chain was sequenced for a study of cytomegalovirus exposure and HLA in healthy donors listed by TCRdb under 2017. Regarding the research as a whole: In an earlier analysis of roughly 590 of the donors, less than 350 Gb of sequence data and some 100 million unique TCR beta sequences from roughly 200 million T cells were reported. An early release covering 550 to 650 HLA-typed donors comprised 250 to 350 gigabases of sequencing data and 85 million or so unique TCR sequences. Of the roughly 400 genotyped donors, 70% to 90% were placed in the genetic ancestry cluster associated with self-reported Caucasian donors. The study was designed to test whether signatures of past pathogen exposure could be identified by cataloging public T cell receptors. The study used immunosequencing to profile the T cell repertoires of under 700 subjects and linked those repertoires to cytomegalovirus serostatus. Besides the first cohort of 500 to 700 subjects, a separate validation cohort made up of over 95 different subjects was used. The study combined high-throughput TCR immunosequencing, statistical association of individual TCRs with disease status, and machine learning to predict cytomegalovirus infection status. A later analysis re-examined previously published TCR beta repertoires from just over 650 donors and added high-resolution HLA genotyping to investigate patterns of TCR occurrence. The later analysis used no new phenotypic data to find candidate immune exposures, relying instead on TCR beta sequences and their occurrence across donors. An earlier analysis of 587 of the donors used high-throughput TCR beta sequencing to judge whether each TCR beta V gene segment behaved as functional or pseudogenic. Alongside the repertoire data, information on donor age, sex, ethnicity and CMV serostatus was compiled. A later genetic analysis took genome-wide SNP genotypes for about three fifths of the 666 donors and used that subset as a discovery cohort. Every repertoire in the discovery cohort had been generated on one and the same sequencing platform. Both class I and class II loci were covered by HLA typing, at four-digit resolution. Typing coverage differed by locus: A, B, C, DRB1 and DQB1 were typed in roughly 620-630 donors, DQA1 in approximately 520, DPA1 in 600 to 610, and DPB1 in roughly 450. Roughly five DR-DQ haplotypes were handled as single units for association and clustering, since linkage in the cohort was strong. Across some 400 genotyped donors of the cohort, an average of roughly 230,000 unique TCR beta nucleotide sequences per donor were sequenced, and approximately 17% of those sequences were non-productive. Overall results and qualifications from the work: A later analysis reported that several top co-occurrence clusters appeared linked to parvovirus B19, influenza, CMV and Epstein-Barr virus. Correlated functional status among segregating V segments might be attributable to linkage disequilibrium, but an unknown experimental factor could not be ruled out. Cytomegalovirus status was reported to be diagnosed by the classifier with high specificity and sensitivity in both the original and validation cohorts. HLA typing was unavailable for some donors at each locus, so association tests used only the typed subset. In a later genetic analysis, a missense DCLRE1C variant was associated with V-gene and J-gene trimming of TCR beta chains, and the association was replicated in an independent cohort. According to a later analysis, TCR association rates differed among HLA loci, with DRB1 alleles showing the most associated TCRs and HLA-C alleles showing the fewest. CMV serostatus was the only immune exposure information available for the cohort. Some IMGT-functional V segments, including TRBV6-2 and TRBV6-3, could not be told apart with the 87-base-pair reads, so those segments were excluded. In a later analysis, most CMV-associated TCR beta chains were found to appear HLA-restricted, with HLA associations seemingly driven largely by CMV exposure. Most TCR sequences were seen in very few donors, while some public TCRs were found in many individuals. In the study, 150 to 200 TCR beta chains were listed as associated with cytomegalovirus. Broadly in line with IMGT annotations, most TCR beta V segments showed up in productive rearrangements about 87% or about 30% of the time in an earlier analysis of 587 of the donors. Compared with the approximately 720-donor mean, donors in an Asian-associated ancestry cluster had fewer N-insertions in productive TCRs, according to a later genetic analysis. A later analysis found that HLA-associated TCR beta chains were more clonally expanded and had lower generation probabilities than equally common non-associated chains. A group of highly shared sequence variants was considered likely to be a technical artifact of the sequencing pipeline. The authors suggested that the approach could potentially be extended to other disease states and immunological phenotypes. Sequencing depth was assumed to be roughly uniform across donors in the presence/absence analyses, though that assumption may not hold. Because counts were too low, under 20 rarely observed V segments, including chromosome 9 orphons, were left out of the earlier analysis of 587 of the donors. In vitro tests confirmed that three of the cytomegalovirus-associated TCR beta chains recognize cytomegalovirus antigens. In a later analysis, around 17,000 TCR beta sequences were associated with specific HLA alleles at a false discovery rate of 0.05. Assigning TCR associations to individual alleles was difficult when HLA alleles, especially DR and DQ, strongly co-occurred. A further reported finding was that TCR beta sequences accurately predicted the HLA-A and HLA-B alleles for most subjects in the first cohort. In this cohort, only TCR beta chains were sequenced, and detectable features were limited by the absence of alpha or paired-chain data.

The cohort consisted of 666 healthy bone marrow donors. Cohort members were all nominally healthy when sampled, although unrecorded immune exposures were likely present. The donor tested CMV seropositive and was one of the 289 seropositive cohort members. A peripheral blood sample was collected from each donor, and TCR beta sequencing was performed on peripheral blood mononuclear cells. Genomic DNA was extracted from the blood cell samples with the Qiagen DNeasy Blood Extraction Kit. Library preparation used the immunoSEQ multiplex PCR assay. For the multiplex PCR, a mixture combining 60 forward primers for TCR Vbeta segments and 13 reverse primers for TCR Jbeta segments was used. A multiplex PCR assay on genomic DNA amplified the CDR3 region of rearranged TCR beta genes. Amplified TCR beta libraries were sequenced as 87-base-pair reads on the Illumina HiSeq System. As for how the authors treated the data: A later analysis counted approximately 84 million unique TCR beta chains across the 666 repertoires, and about 10 million of these chains were shared by at least two donors. Raw reads were error-corrected and collapsed into unique sequences with a nearest-neighbor algorithm that merged closely related sequences to remove PCR and sequencing errors. CDR3 sequences were aligned to IMGT reference sequences to assign V, D and J gene segments. For a sequence to be retained, a match of at least six nucleotides was required to both a V gene segment and a J gene segment. Rearrangements were called productive when the CDR3 lacked stop codons and stayed in frame with V and J; all others were non-productive. CDR3 was defined by IMGT convention, running from the second conserved V-encoded cysteine to the conserved J-encoded phenylalanine. The earlier analysis of some 600 of the donors excluded sequences that lacked an unambiguous match to a single V gene segment. In an earlier analysis of 450 to 700 of the donors, V segments were called functional above 56.7% productive rearrangements and were called segregating when the between-donor standard deviation exceeded 5%. A statistical classification framework was developed to diagnose cytomegalovirus status using the catalog of TCR beta chain sequences. V and J gene assignment, in a later analysis, came from comparing TCR nucleotide sequences with IMGT/GENE-DB human TR gene sequences. In a later analysis, CDR3 sequences and most-parsimonious VDJ recombination scenarios were assigned using the TCRdist pipeline. In a later analysis, every TCR beta chain was defined by the combination of its CDR3 amino acid sequence and its V-gene family, and reads without a unique V-gene family were dropped. A later analysis removed 500 to 600 highly shared, low-generation-probability nucleotide sequences to deal with suspected cross-contamination and a sequencing artifact. In a later analysis, a clonal expansion index was calculated for each public chain from normalized within-repertoire ranks of inferred template counts. In a later analysis, generation probabilities were computed with a VDJ recombination model fitted to out-of-frame rearrangements, and the resulting probabilities were checked against IGoR. In a later analysis, hypergeometric tests were used to score TCR-TCR, TCR-HLA and TCR-CMV co-occurrence, with a repertoire-size bias correction applied to TCR pairs. In a later analysis, false discovery rates were estimated by permuting HLA or CMV assignments 20 times. A later analysis grouped co-occurring TCRs with DBSCAN, adding TCRdist sequence similarity when clustering within HLA-allele-positive subsets. Co-occurrence clustering excluded repertoires with fewer than 30,000 or more than 120,000 public chains, plus five with anomalous nucleotide sharing. In its TCRdb copy, this immuneACCESS table keeps in-frame sequences only and misses some clones. Where compared with another copy, unresolved V genes explain less than half of these, and the others have no known cause. V and J calls and clone size are as listed in that table; D and trimming were resolved from the DNA. The sample includes some 160,000 clones, with 80% to 90% observed a single time. Of the sample, around 6.6% falls within the top ten clones.

This clone was seen just once. The antigen this receptor binds is unknown. No much larger clonotype is one base removed from it; base qualities were not supplied. V is trimmed back by 0 bases and J by 5 bases, and the junction contains 4 bases that no gene match accounts for. Based on the germline V gene, the CDR1 and CDR2 sequences are SGHRS and YFSETQ. The CDR3 numbers 14 residues from cysteine through phenylalanine. Only the CDR3 DNA stays, 42 bases, in frame from base 1. The sample comprised PBMCs. The rearranged chain carries TRBV5-1 and TRBJ2-5; a stretch of 7 junction bases matches TRBD1. The source of this sequence is a man aged 45-60 years in good health and CMV-seropositive. The nucleotide sequence reads as follows: TGCGCCAGCAGCTTGGTAGGGGGCATGGAGACCCAGTACTTC. Its translation reads: CASSLVGGMETQYF.